The 12 T cell receptor beta chains listed next were all sequenced from one sample in a study of cytomegalovirus exposure and HLA in healthy donors. TCRdb's table, derived via immunoSEQ multiplex PCR, lists solely in-frame clones and lacks some. The sample holds about 64,000 clones; 95% are singletons and the top ten take 5.5% to 7.5%. The sample taken for sequencing was PBMCs. The receptors originated from a woman under 30 in good health and CMV-seropositive.

The rearrangement links TRBV9 to TRBJ2-2; 7 bases map to TRBD1. V lost 5 bases to trimming and J lost 5 bases; unmatched junction nucleotides: 3. CDR3 length equals 13 residues. The germline CDR1 and CDR2 sequences are SGDLS and YYNGEE. The CDR3 sequence: CASRRGRTGELFF. The CDR3 DNA reads as TGTGCCAGCAGAAGGGGGCGAACCGGGGAGCTGTTTTTT.

The V and J genes are TRBV7-2 and TRBJ2-1, with 12 bases lining up with TRBD2. The CDR3 totals 17 residues. Per germline, CDR1 SGHTA and CDR2 FQGNSA. The J segment lost 6 bases and the V segment lost 7 bases, leaving 13 bases of the junction unmatched. The chain's CDR3 is CASTRSLAGGQGNEQFF. DNA of the CDR3: TGTGCCAGCACAAGAAGCCTAGCGGGGGGGCAAGGCAATGAGCAGTTCTTC.

V gene TRBV15 combines with J gene TRBJ2-2, with 8 nucleotides matching TRBD1. With V trimmed by 0 bases and J by 0 bases, 15 bases remained unmatched. The CDR3 consists of 21 residues. The V gene's germline CDR1 is LNHNV and CDR2 YYDKDF (reference sequence). CDR3 nucleotide sequence: TGTGCCACCAGCAGAGACACCGGGACAGGTTTCCCCGCGCCGAACACCGGGGAGCTGTTTTTT. It specifies CATSRDTGTGFPAPNTGELFF.

The chain carries TRBV2 and TRBJ1-5, with D uncertain. This CDR3 has 14 amino acids. Germline CDR1 SNHLY, CDR2 FYNNEI. Trimming pared 6 bases from V and 2 bases from J, leaving 11 bases between. CDR3 bases: TGTGCCAGCAGCCTTCTTTTTGGCAATCAGCCCCAGCATTTT. It is translated as CASSLLFGNQPQHF.

The chain is built from TRBV7-2 and TRBJ1-2, with 7 bases fitting TRBD1. V lost 5 bases to trimming and J lost 6 bases; unmatched junction nucleotides: 18. The germline V gene has CDR1 SGHTA and CDR2 FQGNSA. This CDR3 spans 17 amino acids. The CDR3 bases are TGTGCCAGCAGCCCCCACTTCGACAGGGCACCTATCGATGGCTACACCTTC. Translated: CASSPHFDRAPIDGYTF.

The chain carries TRBV7-8 and TRBJ1-2; possible D gene TRBD1, 6 bases. Per the germline V gene, CDR1 is SGHVS and CDR2 is FQNEAQ. V gave up 3 bases and J gave up 7 bases, with 12 bases separating them. The CDR3 contains 13 residues. CDR3 region: CASSLTGEGGYTF. The CDR3 bases are TGTGCCAGCAGCTTGACAGGAGAGGGTGGCTACACCTTC.

The genes are TRBV27 and TRBJ2-5; 8 bases are a match to TRBD1. With 6 bases clipped from V and 5 bases from J, the junction kept 8 bases outside the gene matches. Germline-derived CDR1 and CDR2 are MNHEY and SMNVEV (reference sequence). The CDR3 contains 14 residues. Here the CDR3 DNA reads TGTGCCAGCAGAAATCAGGGGGCCCTGGAGACCCAGTACTTC. This encodes CASRNQGALETQYF.

Written as DNA, the CDR3 is TGTGCCAGCAGATTCAGGGGTAGCCAGCCCCAGCATTTT. Amino acids: CASRFRGSQPQHF. The J gene is TRBJ1-5, the V gene TRBV21-1; the D call TRBD1 from the table was never checked on the DNA. TRBV21-1 is given as a pseudogene. The CDR3 has 13 amino acids.

This CDR3 reads CASTGGGFSTAYEQYF. The CDR3, as DNA: TGTGCCAGCACCGGGGGTGGTTTTAGCACGGCCTACGAGCAGTACTTC. V is TRBV5-5 and J is TRBJ2-7, with a possible D match to TRBD2 (6 bases). The CDR3 runs 16 residues. V lost 6 bases, J lost 2 bases, and 21 bases lay in between. Germline CDR1 is SGHKS and CDR2 is YYEKEE (reference sequence).

The chain recombines TRBV5-1 with TRBJ2-3, with D perhaps matching TRBD2 (7 bases). CDR1 and CDR2 (germline): SGHRS, YFSETQ. This CDR3 contains 16 residues. Trimming took 2 bases from V and 10 from J, leaving 23 bases between them. CDR3 in amino acids: CASSFQAGQSLDAQYF. CDR3 DNA sequence: TGCGCCAGCAGCTTTCAAGCGGGACAAAGCTTAGACGCGCAGTATTTT.

This chain connects TRBV28 to TRBJ1-1; D is perhaps TRBD1 (6 bases). The CDR3 is 16 residues long. Germline V gene lookup returns CDR1 MDHEN and CDR2 SYDVKM. Deletions cut 9 bases from V and 6 bases from J, with 26 bases between. CDR3 region: CASRGRGRTLSAEAFF. The CDR3 nucleotides are TGTGCCAGTAGGGGGAGGGGAAGAACATTGTCCGCTGAAGCTTTCTTT.

The chain has TRBV6-1 and TRBJ2-7, with 9 bases that match TRBD1. Germline V gene data show CDR1 as MNHNS and CDR2 as SASEGT. The CDR3 spans 14 residues. The ends lost 6 bases at V and 3 bases at J; junction bases unmatched: 6. CDR3 region: CASRETGGYYEQYF. In nucleotides, the CDR3 is TGTGCCAGCAGAGAGACAGGGGGGTACTACGAGCAGTACTTC.